Below are 10 T cell receptor beta chains sequenced from a single sample in a study of a mutant IDH1 vaccine in newly diagnosed glioma. Time point denoted: baseline, week 1 (first vaccination visit). Treatment specified: pre-vaccination baseline after standard-of-care therapy. Sequencing was performed with immunoSEQ multiplex PCR; in TCRdb, only in-frame clones are kept and a portion is missing. The data show about 88,000 clones, with 82% seen just once and around 5% held by the top ten. Sample: PBMCs, taken from a glioma patient treated with radiotherapy, temozolomide or both. The receptors derive from a man aged 35 to 55 with glioma. Some clones in this sample may be carry-over from other donors' samples.

The chain carries TRBV6-6 and TRBJ1-2; TRBD1 agrees at 7 bases. The J segment lost 4 bases and the V segment lost 6 bases, leaving 5 bases of the junction unmatched. This CDR3 has 13 amino acids. In germline, CDR1 is MNHNY, CDR2 SVGAGI (reference sequence). CDR3 in amino acids: CASRLGQTYGYTF. CDR3 nucleotides: TGTGCCAGCAGGTTGGGACAGACCTATGGCTACACCTTC.

The chain couples TRBV9 to TRBJ2-3, with TRBD1 matching over 9 bases. The CDR3 is 15 residues long. CDR1 is SGDLS and CDR2 is YYNGEE in the germline V gene. Germline trimming cut 0 bases from V and 3 bases from J; bases unmatched to any gene: 2. CDR3 coding DNA: TGTGCCAGCAGCGTAGGGGGACAGGGTACAGATACGCAGTATTTT. It translates to CASSVGGQGTDTQYF.

This clone has a handful of counts. V usage is TRBV30 and J usage is TRBJ1-2, with TRBD1 matching 8 bases. The CDR3 is 12 residues long. The germline CDR1 and CDR2 sequences are GTSNPN and SVGIG (reference sequence). The V and J ends lost 8 bases and 4 bases, in that order; junction bases with no gene match: 6. The CDR3 loop is CAGTGWSYGYTF. DNA of the CDR3: TGTGCCGGGACAGGTTGGAGCTATGGCTACACCTTC. The whole variable domain, remainder taken from reference TRBV30 and TRBJ1-2, is SQTIHQWPATLVQPVGSPLSLECTVEGTSNPNLYWYRQAAGRGLQLLFYSVGIGQISSEVPQNLSASRPQDRQFILSSKKLLLSDSGFYLCAGTGWSYGYTFGSGTRLTVV.

This clone occurred once. This rearrangement joins TRBV25-1 to TRBJ1-5; tentatively, D is TRBD1 (6 bases). The V end was cut by 4 bases, the J end by 4 bases, with 11 bases between. The CDR3 runs to 14 residues. Germline CDR1 reads MGHDK; CDR2 reads SYGVNS. CDR3 nucleotides: TGTGCCAGCAGTGGGGACACATATAATCAGCCCCAGCATTTT. The encoded protein is CASSGDTYNQPQHF.

The rearrangement joins TRBV7-2 to TRBJ1-1, with a weak D call TRBD1 (5 bases). This CDR3 has 13 residues. The V end lost 3 bases, the J end lost 1 base, and 6 bases lay between the germline ends. Germline V CDR1 and CDR2: SGHTA, FQGNSA. The CDR3 region is CASSLQGNTEAFF. The CDR3 region has the DNA TGTGCCAGCAGCTTGCAGGGGAACACTGAAGCTTTCTTT.

The chain is built from TRBV25-1 and TRBJ2-7; no clear D. Germline lookup yields CDR1 MGHDK and CDR2 SYGVNS. This CDR3 is 11 amino acids long. With 8 bases removed from V and 3 bases from J, the gap between germline ends came to 8 bases. CDR3 residues: CASGTDYEQYF. The CDR3 DNA reads as TGTGCCAGCGGAACAGACTACGAGCAGTACTTC.

J is TRBJ2-1 and V is TRBV5-1; D call uncertain. Per germline, CDR1 SGHRS and CDR2 YFSETQ. The CDR3 totals 16 residues. V dropped 6 bases and J dropped 3 bases, with 19 bases sitting between them. This chain's CDR3 is CASKSEETRNYNEQFF. CDR3 nucleotides: TGCGCCAGCAAAAGCGAGGAAACAAGGAACTACAATGAGCAGTTCTTC.

The chain links TRBV7-2 to TRBJ1-1; D is perhaps TRBD1 (6 bases). The CDR3 loop spans 12 amino acids. V dropped 4 bases and J dropped 7 bases, with 10 bases sitting between them. The germline V gene has CDR1 SGHTA and CDR2 FQGNSA. DNA for the CDR3: TGTGCCAGCAGCTCAGACAGGCGTGAAGCTTTCTTT. Its translation: CASSSDRREAFF.

Comment on this clone: The junction departs from germline at one end; a sequencing error may be responsible. The chain recombines TRBV7-7 with TRBJ2-2, with 7 positions matching TRBD1. Germline CDR1 is SSHAT and CDR2 is FNYEAQ (reference sequence). The CDR3 spans 13 residues. CDR3 in amino acids: CASRSTGTGELFF. The CDR3 DNA follows: TGTGCTAGCAGATCGACAGGGACCGGGGAGCTGTTTTTT.

The chain couples TRBV7-9 to TRBJ1-2; D gene uncertain. The V gene's germline CDR1 is SEHNR and CDR2 FQNEAQ (reference sequence). V gave up 0 bases and J gave up 4 bases, with 12 bases separating them. CDR3 length equals 15 residues. Here the CDR3 DNA reads TGTGCCAGCAGCTTAGCTGGAGGGAAGGGCTATGGCTACACCTTC. This gives the protein CASSLAGGKGYGYTF.